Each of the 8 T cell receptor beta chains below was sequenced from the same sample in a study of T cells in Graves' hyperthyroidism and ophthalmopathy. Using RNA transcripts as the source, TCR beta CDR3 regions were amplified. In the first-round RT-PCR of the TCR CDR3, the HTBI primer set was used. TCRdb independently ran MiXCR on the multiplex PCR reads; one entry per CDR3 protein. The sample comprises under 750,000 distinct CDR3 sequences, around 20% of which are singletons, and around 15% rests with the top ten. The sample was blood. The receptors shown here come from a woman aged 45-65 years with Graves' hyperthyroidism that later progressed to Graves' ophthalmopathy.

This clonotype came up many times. CDR3: CASSPTGPPTDTQYF. The DNA for the CDR3 is TGTGCCAGCAGCCCGACAGGGCCACCCACAGATACGCAGTATTTT. The V call is TRBV12-3 or TRBV12-4, the J call TRBJ2-3; TRBD1 agrees at 7 bases. The CDR3 sequence is 15 residues long. After removal of 6 bases from V and 2 bases from J, the junction contained 8 bases not matched to a gene.

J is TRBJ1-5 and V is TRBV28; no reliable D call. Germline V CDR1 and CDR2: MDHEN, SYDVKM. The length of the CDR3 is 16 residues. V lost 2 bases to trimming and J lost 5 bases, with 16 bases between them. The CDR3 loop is CASSLVEVVGYQPQHF. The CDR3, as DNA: TGTGCCAGCAGTTTAGTTGAGGTTGTGGGGTATCAGCCCCAGCATTTT.

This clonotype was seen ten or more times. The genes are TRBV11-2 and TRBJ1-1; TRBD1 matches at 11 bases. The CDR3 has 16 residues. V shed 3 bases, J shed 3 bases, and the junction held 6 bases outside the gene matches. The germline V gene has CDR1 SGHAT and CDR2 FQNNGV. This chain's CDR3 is CASSLGTGGFDTEAFF. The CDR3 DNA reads TGTGCCAGCAGCTTGGGGACAGGGGGATTCGACACTGAAGCTTTCTTT.

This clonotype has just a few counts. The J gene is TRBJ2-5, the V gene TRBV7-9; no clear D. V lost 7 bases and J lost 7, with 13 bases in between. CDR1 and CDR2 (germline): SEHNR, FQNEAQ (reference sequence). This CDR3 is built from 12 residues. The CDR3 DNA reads TGTGCCAGCATCCAATTGGAAGGGACCCAGTACTTC. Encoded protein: CASIQLEGTQYF.

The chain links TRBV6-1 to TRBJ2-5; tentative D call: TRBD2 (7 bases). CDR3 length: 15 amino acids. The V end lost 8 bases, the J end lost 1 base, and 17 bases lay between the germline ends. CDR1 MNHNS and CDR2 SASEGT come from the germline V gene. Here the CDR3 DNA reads TGTGCCAGCCGGCGGAGGGGGGGTATCCAAGAGACCCAGTACTTC. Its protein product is CASRRRGGIQETQYF.

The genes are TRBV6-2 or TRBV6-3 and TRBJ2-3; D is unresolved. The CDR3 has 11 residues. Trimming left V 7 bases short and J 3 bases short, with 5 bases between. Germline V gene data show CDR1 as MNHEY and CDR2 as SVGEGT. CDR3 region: CASTVTDTQYF. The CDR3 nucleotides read TGTGCCAGCACGGTAACAGATACGCAGTATTTT.

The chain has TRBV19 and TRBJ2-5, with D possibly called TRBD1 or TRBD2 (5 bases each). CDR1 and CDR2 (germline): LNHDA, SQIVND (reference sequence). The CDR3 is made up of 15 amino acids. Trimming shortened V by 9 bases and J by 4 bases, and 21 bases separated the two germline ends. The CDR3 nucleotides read TGTGCCAGCACAGAATCAGGGACCCCCCGAGAGACCCAGTACTTC. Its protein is CASTESGTPRETQYF.

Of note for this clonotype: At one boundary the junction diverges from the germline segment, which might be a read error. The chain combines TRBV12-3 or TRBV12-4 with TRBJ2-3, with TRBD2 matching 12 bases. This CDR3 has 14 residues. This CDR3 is CANSLAGGRNTQYF. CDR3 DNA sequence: TGTGCCAACAGTCTAGCGGGGGGGCGAAATACGCAGTATTTT.